This T cell receptor (beta chain) was observed in a study of blood T cell repertoires in COVID-19 (dated by TCRdb to 2018 to 2020). Study-level background: Samples covering the acute and convalescent phases of COVID-19 were provided by collaborators in the United States, Italy and Spain. Where HLA class I and class II types were available, the types were taken from metadata supplied by the sample provider, not from assay-based typing. The repertoires were released in a freely available public database intended as a resource for research on the immune response to SARS-CoV-2. Subjects who had been exposed to COVID-19, were actively infected with it, or had recovered from it provided the deeply sampled blood TCRbeta repertoires that made up the dataset. The sample metadata nearly always contained a de-identified subject ID, COVID-19 status, age in years and sex. Samples were obtained from the ongoing ImmuneRACE study (first 160 participants) and from some 1,300 subjects provided by 6 global collaborators. The prospective study material was composed of cDNA or gDNA derived from T cells, B-cell-depleted T cells, or PBMCs.

Sequences SGHAT (CDR1) and FQNNGV (CDR2) are obtained from the germline V gene. Here V drops 5 bases and J drops 0 bases, and the junction holds 10 bases not matched to any gene. The cysteine opens and the phenylalanine closes a CDR3 of 17 amino acids. Just CDR3 DNA is preserved here, 51 bases in frame from base 1. Each collaborating institution followed its own protocols to collect whole blood in K2EDTA tubes. Collaborator samples were shipped for TCRbeta analysis as frozen whole blood, isolated PBMCs, or DNA extracted from either sample type. General findings and caveats noted by the study authors: The amount of clinical and demographic metadata varied by source and participant and was provided uncurated.

The immunoSEQ Assay, a bias-controlled multiplex PCR, was used to amplify TCRbeta CDR3 regions from genomic DNA. The authors' pipeline ran thus. Nucleated cell counts per sample were estimated from amplification of reference gene primers within the assay. To quantify the absolute abundance of each unique TCRbeta CDR3 rearrangement, sequence reads were collapsed and filtered. For each sample, productive Simpson clonality was calculated as the square root of Simpson's diversity index across productive rearrangements. As stored in TCRdb, this immuneACCESS dataset retains in-frame rearrangements with V and J assigned. A fraction of the clones does not appear; measured against another copy, unresolved V genes explain less than half of the discrepancy, and the remainder lacks a known reason. That table supplies the V and J calls and clone size; D and trimming were determined from the DNA. The sample table lists 70,000 to 95,000 clones, around 85% of them with a count of one. About 10% of the sample is in the top ten clones.

This clone came up once. The target of this receptor is not known. Base qualities are not at hand, and no much larger clone is one base apart. Material: peripheral blood. This clonotype originated in a woman in her 70s with active or convalescent COVID-19. Recombination linked TRBV11-2 to TRBJ2-7; TRBD1 agrees with 10 junctional bases. The CDR3 loop reads CASSNLPGQGNSYEQYF. The nucleotides read TGTGCCAGCAGCAACCTCCCGGGACAGGGGAACTCCTACGAGCAGTACTTC. With the rest looked up from the reference TRBV11-2 and TRBJ2-7 genes rather than sequenced, the full variable domain is EAGVAQSPRYKIIEKRQSVAFWCNPISGHATLYWYQQILGQGPKLLIQFQNNGVVDDSQLPKDRFSAERLKGVDSTLKIQPAKLEDSAVYLCASSNLPGQGNSYEQYFGPGTRLTVT.